The present entry profiles one T cell receptor (beta chain) with its context. There are 15 residues in the CDR3. From germline, CDR1 is DFQATT and CDR2 SNEGSKA (reference sequence). The germline V and J ends were trimmed by 3 bases and 0 bases, with 12 bases remaining between them. These data belong to a study of human T cells and chemical hapten exposure. Study in general: Readings were taken at 6 days from patch tests that had applied 0.01% DPC to the upper back. Mainly, slight library volume differences in the pool made TCR yields vary.

The time point is: patch test 3, about 24 weeks after DPC sensitization. Stated treatment: therapeutic diphenylcyclopropenone sensitization with weekly scalp DPC. People who gave samples had alopecia, were 18 to 70 years old, and were suitable for DPC. Unseparated into fractions, whole blood served as the source from which total RNA was extracted. In TCRdb, the RACE reads were re-called with MiXCR into one record per CDR3 protein. Of 90,000 to 140,000 distinct CDR3 sequences in the sample, 34% were seen once. The clonotype originates from a man aged 40-49 years with alopecia areata. Some clones in this sample may be carry-over from other donors' samples. The sequencing used whole blood, collected in connection with sensitization to the hapten diphenylcyclopropenone (DPC). The chain is built from TRBV20-1 and TRBJ1-5; no firm D call. The CDR3 DNA sequence: TGCAGTGCTAGTTACAAGGTCTCTAGCAATCAGCCCCAGCATTTT. Protein: CSASYKVSSNQPQHF.